One sample yielded the 7 T cell receptor beta chains listed below, sequenced in a study of blood T cell repertoires in COVID-19. Clones were read by immunoSEQ multiplex PCR, and TCRdb kept only the in-frame ones, dropping some. The table has roughly 290,000 clones, around 88% seen once. The sequencing input was PBMCs or T cells enriched from blood (not recorded which). These receptors all stem from a woman in her 40s who had recovered from COVID-19.

The chain combines TRBV11-2 with TRBJ2-3; D not certain. The germline V gene has CDR1 SGHAT and CDR2 FQNNGV. V was cut by 5 bases and J by 7 bases, with 7 bases left in between. This CDR3 comprises 11 residues. CDR3 loop: CASSLGNTQYF. The DNA of the CDR3 is TGTGCCAGCAGCCTGGGCAATACGCAGTATTTT.

The J gene is TRBJ2-7, the V gene TRBV6-5, with 8 positions matching TRBD2. Germline V gene data show CDR1 as MNHEY and CDR2 as SVGAGI. This CDR3 spans 14 amino acids. Trimming cost V 3 bases and J 2 bases; bases outside gene matches: 3. The CDR3 sequence: CASSYGGRPYEQYF. CDR3 nucleotides: TGTGCCAGCAGTTATGGCGGGAGGCCCTACGAGCAGTACTTC.

This clone was seen more than once but under ten times. The chain uses TRBV5-1 and TRBJ2-7, with TRBD1 identical over 11 bases. Trimming at V came to 4 bases and at J to 3 bases, leaving 9 bases not matched to a gene. CDR3 length: 16 amino acids. Germline V gives CDR1 SGHRS, CDR2 YFSETQ. For the CDR3, the DNA is TGCGCCAGCAGCGGGCGGGGACAGGGGGATTTCTACGAGCAGTACTTC. Its translation is CASSGRGQGDFYEQYF.

The chain recombines TRBV30 with TRBJ2-5, with 10 bases lining up with TRBD2. The CDR3 totals 13 residues. The J segment lost 7 bases and the V segment lost 3 bases, leaving 5 bases of the junction unmatched. Germline V lookup: CDR1 GTSNPN, CDR2 SVGIG (reference sequence). CDR3 nucleotides: TGTGCCTGGAGCCCAATAGCGGGGGGGACCCAGTACTTC. It yields the protein CAWSPIAGGTQYF.

Comment on this clone: The sample has other DNA sequences that encode this CDR3 too. V and J are TRBV5-4 and TRBJ2-2, with TRBD1 identical over 7 bases. Germline values: CDR1 SGHNT, CDR2 YYREEE (reference sequence). The V gene end was trimmed by 3 bases and the J gene end by 0 bases; junction bases not matched to a gene: 5. This CDR3 region has 16 residues. The CDR3 DNA sequence: TGTGCCAGCAGCTCCAGGGACAGACCGAACACCGGGGAGCTGTTTTTT. Amino acids: CASSSRDRPNTGELFF.

The V call is TRBV6-5, the J call TRBJ2-1, with 14 bases aligning to TRBD2. The J segment lost 6 bases and the V segment lost 7 bases, leaving 5 bases of the junction unmatched. Germline CDR1 MNHEY, CDR2 SVGAGI. This CDR3 comprises 15 residues. The CDR3 loop is CASIRGTSGSNEQFF. CDR3 bases: TGTGCCAGCATCAGGGGGACTAGCGGGAGCAATGAGCAGTTCTTC.

V usage is TRBV25-1 and J usage is TRBJ1-1; no reliable D call. CDR3 length: 15 residues. The V end lost 1 base, the J end lost 2 bases, and 11 bases lay between the germline ends. CDR1 and CDR2 from the germline V gene are MGHDK and SYGVNS. This chain's CDR3 is CASSEWSEHNTEAFF. CDR3 nucleotides: TGTGCCAGCAGTGAATGGTCAGAACACAACACTGAAGCTTTCTTT.